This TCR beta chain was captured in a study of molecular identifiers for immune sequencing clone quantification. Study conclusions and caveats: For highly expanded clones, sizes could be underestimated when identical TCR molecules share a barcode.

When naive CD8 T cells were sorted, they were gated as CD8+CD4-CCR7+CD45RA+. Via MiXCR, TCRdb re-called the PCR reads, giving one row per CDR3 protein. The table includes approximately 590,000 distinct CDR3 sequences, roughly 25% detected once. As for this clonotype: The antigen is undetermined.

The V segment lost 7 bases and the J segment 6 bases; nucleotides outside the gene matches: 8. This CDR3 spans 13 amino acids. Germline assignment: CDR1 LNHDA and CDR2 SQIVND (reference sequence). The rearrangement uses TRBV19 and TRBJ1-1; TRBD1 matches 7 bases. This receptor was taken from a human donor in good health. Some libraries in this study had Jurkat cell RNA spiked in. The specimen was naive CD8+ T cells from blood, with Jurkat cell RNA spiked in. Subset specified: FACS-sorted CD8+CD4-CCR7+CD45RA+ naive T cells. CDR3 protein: CASNQGGVSEAFF. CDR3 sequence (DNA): TGTGCCAGTAATCAAGGGGGCGTCTCTGAAGCTTTCTTT.